The entry that follows covers one T cell receptor beta chain sequence. Compared with germline, one end of the junction differs, possibly owing to a read error. The data originate from a study of regulatory T cells in long-lasting Graves disease. This CDR3 is 17 amino acids long. Germline-derived CDR1 and CDR2 are MNHNS and SASEGT. Investigators prepared the TCR beta libraries by applying iRepertoire HTBI primers and Arm-PCR of CDR3 regions. TCRdb recomputed calls from the multiplex PCR reads with MiXCR, one row per CDR3 protein. The table lists roughly 560,000 distinct CDR3 sequences, around 16% of them singletons. Time point described: newly diagnosed GD, antithyroid drugs for less than 3 months. Extracted RNA from PBMCs served as the source of the TCR library. This sample also belongs to another study, concerning T cells in Graves' hyperthyroidism and ophthalmopathy.

The sequence was collected from a woman aged 40 to 65 with Graves disease. Specimen: peripheral blood mononuclear cells (PBMCs), collected at new diagnosis, from a patient treated with antithyroid drugs. The gene calls are TRBV6-1 and TRBJ2-1; 10 positions match TRBD1. In DNA, the CDR3 is TGTACCAGCAGTGAACCATTCCGGGACAGGGGCTACAATGAGCAGTTCTTC. Amino acid sequence: CTSSEPFRDRGYNEQFF.